This passage covers 2 T cell receptor beta chains from one sample sequenced in a study of blood T cell repertoires in COVID-19. TCRdb's copy holds only in-frame clones and misses some; the assay was immunoSEQ multiplex PCR. This table holds roughly 300,000 clones, approximately 93% found once. Sample: peripheral blood. Receptors originate from a woman aged 25-40 years with COVID-19, enrolled during active disease.

The chain couples TRBV5-1 to TRBJ2-3, with D hard to call. The germline V and J ends were trimmed by 0 bases and 7 bases, with 12 bases remaining between them. Germline CDR1 and CDR2: SGHRS and YFSETQ. There are 14 residues in the CDR3. The CDR3 protein is CASSLALSPNTQYF. The CDR3, as DNA: TGCGCCAGCAGCTTGGCACTTAGTCCGAATACGCAGTATTTT.

The rearrangement uses TRBV7-3 and TRBJ1-2; perhaps TRBD1 as D (6 bases). The V gene lost 5 bases and the J gene lost 7 bases, with 14 bases spanning the gap. Germline CDR1 is SGHTA and CDR2 is FQGTGA. This CDR3 is built from 13 residues. As DNA, the CDR3 is TGTGCCAGCAGCCCTACAGGGTCGGGTGGCTACACCTTC. Protein sequence: CASSPTGSGGYTF.